The 23 T cell receptor beta chains reported below all come from one sample, sequenced in a study of shared clonotypes between healthy human individuals. Repertoires were generated with immunoSEQ multiplex PCR, while TCRdb's copy carries only in-frame clones and drops some. The sample gives under 200,000 clones, approximately 92% of which show up once; more than 0.065% is in the top ten. The sample comprised naive CD4+ T cells sorted from blood. Subset of the sample: CD45RA+ positively selected. These receptors all come from a woman in her thirties in good health.

The CDR3 DNA is TGTGCCAGCAGCCCGTCCGGGGGGAGGGCTTCGGCCCTCCACTTT. Residues: CASSPSGGRASALHF. The rearrangement links TRBV5-8 to TRBJ1-6, with D tentatively TRBD1 (5 bases). This CDR3 spans 15 amino acids. CDR1 and CDR2 (germline): SGHTS, YDEGEE. V lost 4 bases, J lost 14 bases, and 22 bases lay in between.

In its sample, this clone was seen a few times. This chain links TRBV7-9 with TRBJ2-2; the match to TRBD1 covers 8 bases. V trimming: 5 bases; J trimming: 4 bases; junction bases outside the gene matches: 3. The CDR3 totals 14 residues. The V gene's germline CDR1 is SEHNR and CDR2 FQNEAQ (reference sequence). CDR3 DNA: TGTGCCAGCAGCCCGACAGGGGTCACCGGGGAGCTGTTTTTT. Translation gives CASSPTGVTGELFF. Full variable domain (outside the CDR3, taken from reference TRBV7-9 and TRBJ2-2): DTGVSQNPRHKITKRGQNVTFRCDPISEHNRLYWYRQTLGQGPEFLTYFQNEAQLEKSRLLSDRFSAERPKGSFSTLEIQRTEQGDSAMYLCASSPTGVTGELFFGEGSRLTVL.

V is TRBV10-2 and J is TRBJ1-6; D is uncertain. The germline gives CDR1 WSHSY, CDR2 SAAADI. Trimming removed 0 bases from V and 9 bases from J, with 6 bases in between. The CDR3 covers 13 residues. The CDR3 loop reads CASSESRASPLHF. For the CDR3, the DNA is TGCGCCAGCAGTGAGTCAAGGGCTTCACCCCTCCACTTT.

V gene TRBV4-2 combines with J gene TRBJ2-1, with 9 bases lining up with TRBD2. Germline loops: CDR1 LGHNA, CDR2 YNFKEQ. The length of the CDR3 is 16 residues. V shed 4 bases and J 4 bases; nucleotides not matched to a gene: 8. The CDR3, as DNA: TGTGCCAGCAGCCCCACGAAGGGACTAGCATACAATGAGCAGTTCTTC. Translated, it gives CASSPTKGLAYNEQFF.

The chain carries TRBV28 and TRBJ2-5; possibly TRBD1 for D (6 bases). The assigned J gene may be wrong: the sequence end matches TRBJ2-7 better. The CDR3 extends over 14 amino acids. Germline-derived CDR1 and CDR2 are MDHEN and SYDVKM. The CDR3 here is CASESTGTTYEQYF. In nucleotides, the CDR3 is TGTGCCAGCGAAAGTACAGGGACCACCTACGAGCAGTACTTC.

V is TRBV2 and J is TRBJ2-5; D call uncertain. The assigned J gene may be wrong: the sequence end matches TRBJ2-7 better. CDR3 length equals 12 residues. Germline V gene data show CDR1 as SNHLY and CDR2 as FYNNEI. The CDR3 reads CASSPPRVEQYF. The CDR3 nucleotides read TGTGCCAGCAGTCCTCCTAGAGTCGAGCAGTACTTC.

As for this clone: Lacking the conserved final phenylalanine or tryptophan, this CDR3 likely reflects a read error. The genes are TRBV28 and TRBJ2-7; TRBD1 matches 9 bases. With V trimmed by 6 bases and J by 3 bases, 6 bases remained unmatched. The CDR3 has 14 residues. The germline CDR1 and CDR2 sequences are MDHEN and SYDVKM. Here the CDR3 reads CASRGQGGNYEQYL. The CDR3 coding sequence is TGTGCCAGCAGGGGACAGGGTGGGAACTACGAGCAGTACCTC.

The chain couples TRBV10-3 to TRBJ2-7; a weak D match, TRBD1 (6 bases). This CDR3 has 14 residues. Between the trimmed V and J ends, which lost 6 bases and 5 bases, there was a span of 17 bases. CDR1 and CDR2 from the germline V gene are ENHRY and SYGVKD. This chain's CDR3 is CAISATGHKDEQYF. The CDR3 DNA is TGTGCCATCAGCGCAACAGGGCACAAGGACGAGCAGTACTTC.

The chain links TRBV6-5 to TRBJ1-5; tentative D call: TRBD1 (5 bases). V lost 5 bases and J lost 6, with 14 bases in between. Germline assignment: CDR1 MNHEY and CDR2 SVGAGI. This CDR3 contains 14 residues. Here the CDR3 reads CASSPSGIRQPQHF. The CDR3 nucleotides read TGTGCCAGCAGTCCCTCAGGGATCCGTCAGCCCCAGCATTTT.

The rearrangement joins TRBV5-1 to TRBJ2-7; 11 bases match TRBD2. Per the germline V gene, CDR1 is SGHRS and CDR2 is YFSETQ. This CDR3 has 15 residues. Unmatched junction bases numbered 0, after V lost 0 bases and J lost 1 base. CDR3 sequence reads: CASSLVAGGSYEQYF. In nucleotides, the CDR3 is TGCGCCAGCAGCTTGGTAGCGGGAGGGTCCTACGAGCAGTACTTC.

This clone occurred once. The chain combines TRBV19 with TRBJ1-2, with D unclear. The CDR3 has 14 residues. Germline V CDR1 and CDR2: LNHDA, SQIVND (reference sequence). V lost 5 bases to trimming and J lost 7 bases, with 17 bases between them. The CDR3 loop is CASSEAYRRSGYTF. Written as DNA, the CDR3 is TGTGCCAGTAGTGAGGCCTACCGGAGATCTGGCTACACCTTC.

The chain carries TRBV10-1 and TRBJ2-7; 8 nucleotides match TRBD2. The CDR3 extends over 13 amino acids. V was clipped by 5 bases and J by 2 bases; unmatched bases: 2. CDR1 is WNHNN, CDR2 SYGVQD, per germline (reference sequence). CDR3 DNA sequence: TGCGCCAGCAGTCCGGGACTAGCCTACGAGCAGTACTTC. Its translation: CASSPGLAYEQYF.

This clone was picked up one time. This rearrangement joins TRBV6-1 to TRBJ2-1; the match to TRBD2 covers 7 bases. There are 15 residues in the CDR3. Germline V CDR1 and CDR2: MNHNS, SASEGT. J gave up 3 bases and V 8 bases, and 10 bases lay outside the gene matches. This CDR3 is CASAMWRESYNEQFF. In nucleotides, the CDR3 is TGTGCCAGCGCCATGTGGCGGGAGAGCTACAATGAGCAGTTCTTC.

This clone was found once. The chain uses TRBV5-5 and TRBJ2-7; D tentatively reads TRBD1 or TRBD2 (6 bases each). Looked up from germline, CDR1 is SGHKS and CDR2 is YYEKEE (reference sequence). V lost 5 bases to trimming and J lost 7 bases, with 16 bases between them. There are 13 residues in the CDR3. In DNA, the CDR3 is TGTGCCAGCAGATCCACGGGGGCGCGGGAGCAGTACTTC. Its translation is CASRSTGAREQYF.

The chain has TRBV5-1 and TRBJ2-1, with unresolved D. Germline assignment: CDR1 SGHRS and CDR2 YFSETQ. This CDR3 contains 15 residues. Trimming took off 1 base at V and 10 bases at J, with 18 bases between the two ends. CDR3 amino acids: CASSLTQPPRGEQFF. Here the CDR3 DNA reads TGCGCCAGCAGCTTGACCCAACCCCCTAGAGGAGAGCAGTTCTTC.

The rearrangement joins TRBV12-2 to TRBJ2-5; the D call of TRBD1 is as the table states it, not checked on the DNA. TRBV12-2 has pseudogene status. The CDR3 totals 14 residues. CDR3 in amino acids: CASRLESGLETQYF. The CDR3 nucleotides read TGTGCAAGTCGCTTAGAGTCAGGGCTGGAGACCCAGTACTTC.

The rearrangement links TRBV6-6 to TRBJ1-2, with TRBD1 identical over 8 bases. The germline V gene has CDR1 MNHNY and CDR2 SVGAGI (reference sequence). The V and J ends lost 5 bases and 3 bases, in that order; junction bases with no gene match: 11. The CDR3 extends over 16 amino acids. The CDR3 nucleotides are TGTGCCAGCAGTCAACCCCACTTGACAGGGGACTATGGCTACACCTTC. This translates into CASSQPHLTGDYGYTF.

This sequence joins TRBV28 and TRBJ2-7; tentatively, D is TRBD2 (5 bases). This CDR3 has 15 amino acids. The germline CDR1 and CDR2 sequences are MDHEN and SYDVKM. Trimming removed 5 bases from V and 0 bases from J, with 14 bases in between. CDR3 sequence (DNA): TGTGCCAGCAGTGTAAACCTCCGGGGCTCCTACGAGCAGTACTTC. Its protein is CASSVNLRGSYEQYF.

The chain has TRBV21-1 and TRBJ2-7; whether TRBD2, the table's D call, matches the DNA was not checked. TRBV21-1 is designated a pseudogene. The CDR3 spans 16 residues. CDR3 coding DNA: TGTGCCAGCAGCCCTGGGCATGGACTAGTTGTTTACGAGCAGTACTTC. Translating gives CASSPGHGLVVYEQYF.

V usage is TRBV11-2 and J usage is TRBJ1-1, with D unclear. V was clipped by 2 bases and J by 1 base, with 5 bases between them. Germline V CDR1 and CDR2: SGHAT, FQNNGV. There are 13 residues in the CDR3. The CDR3 here is CASSLSGNTEAFF. CDR3 nucleotide sequence: TGTGCCAGCAGCTTATCAGGGAACACTGAAGCTTTCTTT.

The chain links TRBV5-5 to TRBJ2-6, with 7 nucleotides matching TRBD1. This CDR3 is 18 amino acids long. Germline loops: CDR1 SGHKS, CDR2 YYEKEE (reference sequence). The V gene end was trimmed by 0 bases and the J gene end by 0 bases; junction bases not matched to a gene: 6. CDR3 nucleotide sequence: TGTGCCAGCAGCTTGGGTGGGACAGTGACCTCTGGGGCCAACGTCCTGACTTTC. Protein: CASSLGGTVTSGANVLTF.

V and J are TRBV18 and TRBJ1-1, with no clear D. Germline V gene lookup returns CDR1 KGHSH and CDR2 LQKENI. The ends were cut back, 5 bases at V and 0 bases at J, with 10 bases in the middle. CDR3 length: 14 residues. In nucleotides, the CDR3 is TGTGCCAGCTCAACTACGGGGATGAACACTGAAGCTTTCTTT. Its translation is CASSTTGMNTEAFF.

The gene calls are TRBV5-1 and TRBJ1-1, with TRBD1 matching 7 bases. V lost 4 bases and J lost 1; bases outside the gene matches: 4. The CDR3 sequence is 14 residues long. Germline CDR1 and CDR2: SGHRS and YFSETQ. As DNA, the CDR3 is TGCGCCAGCAGCCTGACAGGGCGGAACACTGAAGCTTTCTTT. The encoded protein is CASSLTGRNTEAFF.